These T cell receptor beta chains were read from a single sample in a study of T cell responses to AZD1222 COVID-19 vaccine. The assay was immunoSEQ multiplex PCR, and TCRdb's table has in-frame clones only and misses some. The sample yields about 98,000 clones, 88% seen once. The specimen comprised peripheral blood, sampled on day 0 of MenACWY control vaccination. The receptor set was obtained from an adult in good health. Both conserved end residues are part of each CDR3. The order of the fields is J gene, V gene, clone size, D gene, CDR3 DNA, CDR3 protein. The D gene is left open where the match is weak. The size of a clone is reported for some rows only, either as once, few or many, or as a class for expanded clones.

TRBJ2-2 | TRBV20-1 | NA | NA | TGCAGTGCTAGTGGTCTTGGGTCCTACGGCGGCACCGGGGAGCTGTTTTTT | CSASGLGSYGGTGELFF
TRBJ2-3 | TRBV5-1 | once | NA | TGCGCCAGCAGCTTGAGACTTAACTCAACGCAGTATTTT | CASSLRLNSTQYF
TRBJ1-2 | TRBV19 | NA | NA | TGTGCCAGTAGTAACACAGGTATCTATGGCTACACCTTC | CASSNTGIYGYTF
TRBJ1-4 | TRBV2 | NA | TRBD1 | TGTGCCAGCAGTCAACAGGGGGTTGCCTCGTTCGGGCTGTTTTTT | CASSQQGVASFGLFF
TRBJ1-2 | TRBV5-4 | NA | NA | TGTGCCAGCAGCCTAGGGAGTCGGGGGGCTACCATTCCTCATGGCTACACCTTC | CASSLGSRGATIPHGYTF
TRBJ2-7 | TRBV30 | NA | NA | TGTGCCTGGAGTCCATCTTCCTACGAGCAGTACTTC | CAWSPSSYEQYF
TRBJ1-5 | TRBV19 | NA | TRBD1 | TGTGCCAGTAGTATCACCGGGCAGGGGGCTTTACCTCAGCCCCAGCATTTT | CASSITGQGALPQPQHF
TRBJ2-3 | TRBV13 | NA | NA | TGTGCCAGCAGTATATCAGATACGCAGTATTTT | CASSISDTQYF
TRBJ1-1 | TRBV3-1/TRBV3-2 | NA | NA | TGTGCCAGCAGCCCCGAGAACACTGAAGCTTTCTTT | CASSPENTEAFF
TRBJ1-2 | TRBV30 | NA | NA | TGTGCCTGGAGTCACATTTGGGACTTTCATGGCTACACCTTC | CAWSHIWDFHGYTF
TRBJ2-3 | TRBV18 | NA | TRBD2 | TGTGCCAGCTCACCAGTAGCGGGGAACACAGATACGCAGTATTTT | CASSPVAGNTDTQYF
TRBJ1-1 | TRBV6-5 | NA | TRBD1 | TGTGCCAGCAGCGCTACTGACAGGGACACTGAAGCTTTCTTT | CASSATDRDTEAFF
TRBJ2-7 | TRBV5-4 | NA | NA | TGTGCCAGCAGCTTAGCAGGGGGGAAGTACGAGCAGTACTTC | CASSLAGGKYEQYF
TRBJ1-2 | TRBV20-1 | NA | NA | TGCAGTGCTAGTGGTGCTAATGGCTACACCTTC | CSASGANGYTF
TRBJ1-2 | TRBV4-1 | NA | NA | TGCGCCAGCAGCCAAGATGCGCAGGCGGCCCTGTATGGCTACACCTTC | CASSQDAQAALYGYTF
TRBJ1-1 | TRBV4-2 | NA | NA | TGTGCCAGCAGCCAAGATCTAGCAGGAAACACTGAAGCTTTCTTT | CASSQDLAGNTEAFF
TRBJ1-5 | TRBV29-1 | NA | NA | TGCAGCGTTATCATGGGGGTCAATCAGCCCCAGCATTTT | CSVIMGVNQPQHF
TRBJ1-1 | TRBV29-1 | NA | TRBD1 | TGCAGCGTTGAAGACCGGGACAGGGAAGAAGCTTTCTTT | CSVEDRDREEAFF
TRBJ2-7 | TRBV3-1/TRBV3-2 | NA | NA | TGTGCCAGCAGCCAAAAGTTAATCGCGTCTCCCTACGAGCAGTACTTC | CASSQKLIASPYEQYF
TRBJ2-2 | TRBV5-6 | NA | NA | TGTGCCAGCAGCCCGACAGCGAACACCGGGGAGCTGTTTTTT | CASSPTANTGELFF
TRBJ2-3 | TRBV4-3 | once | TRBD2 | TGCGCCAGCAGCTCTCTAGCGGGGGGTAGCACAGATACGCAGTATTTT | CASSSLAGGSTDTQYF
TRBJ1-2 | TRBV9 | once | NA | TGTGCCAGCAGCGTGTCTCAGGAACCAAACTATGGCTACACCTTC | CASSVSQEPNYGYTF
TRBJ1-1 | TRBV6-5 | NA | TRBD1 | TGTGCCAGCAGTTACTCCCTTGGGACAGGGAACACTGAAGCTTTCTTT | CASSYSLGTGNTEAFF
TRBJ1-6 | TRBV6-5 | NA | TRBD1 | TGTGCCAGCAGGTGGGAGACAGGGGTTAATTCACCCCTCCACTTT | CASRWETGVNSPLHF
TRBJ2-3 | TRBV6-1 | NA | TRBD2 | TGTGCCAGCAGTGGACAACGGACTAGCGGGGGGGCAGATACGCAGTATTTT | CASSGQRTSGGADTQYF
TRBJ1-5 | TRBV5-4 | few | NA | TGTGCCAGCAGCCGTGATGGGAAGAATCAGCCCCAGCATTTT | CASSRDGKNQPQHF
TRBJ2-2 | TRBV5-1 | NA | NA | TGCGCCAGCAGCTTGGCACAGGAAACCGGGGAGCTGTTTTTT | CASSLAQETGELFF
TRBJ1-5 | TRBV15 | NA | NA | TGTGCCACCAGCAGAGGAGGAGTAGGACAGCGAAATAATCAGCCCCAGCATTTT | CATSRGGVGQRNNQPQHF
TRBJ1-2 | TRBV5-5 | few | NA | TGTGCCAGCAGCAACACGTTGGTAGTCTCCAATGGCTACACCTTC | CASSNTLVVSNGYTF
TRBJ1-1 | TRBV6-1 | NA | TRBD1 | TGTGCCAGCAGTGGGGGGGGGACAGGGAGGATGTTCACTGAAGCTTTCTTT | CASSGGGTGRMFTEAFF
TRBJ2-5 | TRBV12-5 | once | NA | TGTGCTAGTGGCCCTGGGGACCAGGGAGAGACCCAGTACTTC | CASGPGDQGETQYF
TRBJ2-7 | TRBV2 | NA | NA | TGTGCCAGCAGTGAAGGGGGCGGATCCTTCTCCTACGAGCAGTACTTC | CASSEGGGSFSYEQYF
TRBJ2-2 | TRBV6-5 | NA | NA | TGTGCCAGCAGTTACGTAACGACCGGGGAGCTGTTTTTT | CASSYVTTGELFF
TRBJ1-1 | TRBV4-2 | NA | NA | TGTGCCAGCAGGAAGACGGAGAACACTGAAGCTTTCTTT | CASRKTENTEAFF
TRBJ1-3 | TRBV2 | once | NA | TGTGCCAGCAGTGAAAGCCCGGTTCTTGGAAACACCATATATTTT | CASSESPVLGNTIYF
TRBJ1-6 | TRBV27 | NA | NA | TGTGCCAGCAGTTCTCCCCCGGGGGGATCACCCCTCCACTTT | CASSSPPGGSPLHF
TRBJ2-3 | TRBV6-6 | NA | NA | TGTGCCAGCAGTTACTCGTCTGATACGCAGTATTTT | CASSYSSDTQYF
TRBJ2-7 | TRBV19 | once | NA | TGTGCCAGTAGTATAGATTCGCTATACGAGCAGTACTTC | CASSIDSLYEQYF
TRBJ2-3 | TRBV7-2 | NA | NA | TGTGCCAGCAGCGTTAGCGTCTCTAGCGCCACAGATACGCAGTATTTT | CASSVSVSSATDTQYF
TRBJ2-7 | TRBV5-5 | NA | NA | TGTGCCAGCAGCTTTTTGCCAGGGCCCTTTTACGAGCAGTACTTC | CASSFLPGPFYEQYF
TRBJ2-1 | TRBV4-1 | NA | TRBD2 | TGCGCCAGCAGCCAAGAACCGGGACTAGCAATCTACAATGAGCAGTTCTTC | CASSQEPGLAIYNEQFF
TRBJ1-6 | TRBV30 | NA | NA | TGTGCCTGGGTAACGACAGGCAATTCACCCCTCCACTTT | CAWVTTGNSPLHF
TRBJ2-5 | TRBV19 | NA | NA | TGTGCCAGTAGTGGGACCGACCAAGAGACCCAGTACTTC | CASSGTDQETQYF
TRBJ2-7 | TRBV19 | NA | TRBD2 | TGTGCCAGTAGTCCAGGGACTAGCCCGTCAACCACCCACTACTTC | CASSPGTSPSTTHYF
TRBJ2-7 | TRBV14 | NA | NA | TGTGCCAGCAGCCAAGTGGGCGAGCAGTACTTC | CASSQVGEQYF
TRBJ2-5 | TRBV15 | NA | TRBD1 | TGTGCCACAGGACAGGGGGCATGGGAGACCCAGTACTTC | CATGQGAWETQYF
TRBJ1-5 | TRBV19 | NA | TRBD1 | TGTGCCAGTAAACAGGGGGCGAGCAATCAGCCCCAGCATTTT | CASKQGASNQPQHF
TRBJ1-3 | TRBV7-9 | NA | NA | TGTGCCAGCAGCTTAGGAGGGGCCGGAAACACCATATATTTT | CASSLGGAGNTIYF
TRBJ1-4 | TRBV9 | NA | NA | TGTGCCAGCAGCCTCCGGGCACAGAATAATGAAAAACTGTTTTTT | CASSLRAQNNEKLFF
TRBJ2-7 | TRBV3-1/TRBV3-2 | once | NA | TGTGCCAGCAGCCAAGTAGGGGGGGGATCCTACGAGCAGTACTTC | CASSQVGGGSYEQYF
TRBJ1-2 | TRBV28 | NA | NA | TGTGCCAGCAGTTACGGAACCGGGGGGAACTATGGCTACACCTTC | CASSYGTGGNYGYTF
TRBJ2-2 | TRBV5-1 | NA | TRBD1 | TGCGCCACCAACGACAGGGGGTCGAACACCGGGGAGCTGTTTTTT | CATNDRGSNTGELFF
TRBJ1-6 | TRBV19 | NA | TRBD1 | TGTGCCAGTAGTGTGACAGGGGGCAGTTCACCCCTCCACTTT | CASSVTGGSSPLHF
TRBJ1-2 | TRBV7-9 | NA | NA | TGTGCCAGCAGCTTAAGTCCGGGATATGGTGGCTACACCTTC | CASSLSPGYGGYTF
TRBJ1-6 | TRBV2 | NA | TRBD1 | TGTGCCAGCAGTGAGGGGACAGGGACGTCAAGGGCCCTCCACTTT | CASSEGTGTSRALHF
TRBJ1-1 | TRBV6-5 | NA | TRBD1 | TGTGCCAGCAGTTTACCTACAGGGGGCCGGGCTGAAGCTTTCTTT | CASSLPTGGRAEAFF
TRBJ2-6 | TRBV30 | NA | NA | TGTGCCTGGAGTGCTCAGGGGATATCTGGGGCCAACGTCCTGACTTTC | CAWSAQGISGANVLTF
TRBJ1-6 | TRBV30 | NA | TRBD1 | TGTGCCTGGAGTACGACAGGGGTCGATTATTCACCCCTCCACTTT | CAWSTTGVDYSPLHF
TRBJ1-2 | TRBV28 | NA | NA | TGTGCCAGCAGTCTGAGGGATGGCTACACCTTC | CASSLRDGYTF
TRBJ1-1 | TRBV6-5 | NA | TRBD1 | TGTGCCAGCAGCACTCAGGGGACAGAGAACACTGAAGCTTTCTTT | CASSTQGTENTEAFF